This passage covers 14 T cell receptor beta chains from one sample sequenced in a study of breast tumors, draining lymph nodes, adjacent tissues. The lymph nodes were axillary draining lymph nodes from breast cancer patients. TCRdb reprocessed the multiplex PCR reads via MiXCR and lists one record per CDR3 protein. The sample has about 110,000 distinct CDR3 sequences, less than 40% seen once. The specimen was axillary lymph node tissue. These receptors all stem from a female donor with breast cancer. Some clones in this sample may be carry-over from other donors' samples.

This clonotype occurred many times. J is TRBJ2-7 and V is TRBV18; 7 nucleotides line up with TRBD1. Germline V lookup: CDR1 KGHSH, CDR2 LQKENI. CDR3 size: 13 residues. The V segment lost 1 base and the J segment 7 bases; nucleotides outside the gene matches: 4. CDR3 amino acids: CASSPRDSEEQYF. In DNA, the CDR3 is TGTGCCAGCTCACCACGGGACAGTGAAGAGCAGTACTTC.

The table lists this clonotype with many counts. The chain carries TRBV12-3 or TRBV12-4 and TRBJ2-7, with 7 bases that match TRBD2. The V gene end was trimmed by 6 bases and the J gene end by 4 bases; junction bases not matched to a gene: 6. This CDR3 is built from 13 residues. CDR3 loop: CASSGDYSYEQYF. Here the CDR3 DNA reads TGTGCCAGCAGCGGGGACTACTCGTACGAGCAGTACTTC.

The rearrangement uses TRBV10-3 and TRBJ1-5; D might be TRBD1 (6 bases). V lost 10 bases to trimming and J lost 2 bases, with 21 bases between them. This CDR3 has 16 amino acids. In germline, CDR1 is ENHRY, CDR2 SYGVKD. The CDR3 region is CASDQQGRTGNQPQHF. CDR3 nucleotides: TGTGCCAGCGACCAACAGGGAAGGACGGGCAATCAGCCCCAGCATTTT.

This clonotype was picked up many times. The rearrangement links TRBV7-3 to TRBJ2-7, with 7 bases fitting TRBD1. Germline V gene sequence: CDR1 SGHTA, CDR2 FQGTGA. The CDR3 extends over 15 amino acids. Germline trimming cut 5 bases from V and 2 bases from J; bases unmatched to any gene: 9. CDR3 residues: CASSTSDRDPYEQYF. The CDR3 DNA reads TGTGCCAGCAGCACCTCAGACAGGGACCCCTACGAGCAGTACTTC.

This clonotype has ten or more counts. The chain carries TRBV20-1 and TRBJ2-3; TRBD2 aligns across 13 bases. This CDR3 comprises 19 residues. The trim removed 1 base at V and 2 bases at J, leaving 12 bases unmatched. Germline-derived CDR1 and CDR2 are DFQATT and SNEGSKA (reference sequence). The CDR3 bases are TGCAGTGCTAGAGGTAGAGGACTAGCGGGAGTTTGGAACACAGATACGCAGTATTTT. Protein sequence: CSARGRGLAGVWNTDTQYF.

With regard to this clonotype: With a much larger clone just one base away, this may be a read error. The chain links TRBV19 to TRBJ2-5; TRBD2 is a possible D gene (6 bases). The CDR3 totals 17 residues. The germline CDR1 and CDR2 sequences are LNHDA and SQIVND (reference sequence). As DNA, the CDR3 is TGTGCCAGTAGATCGGGGACTCGGGACGGCTCCAGGGAGACCCAGTCCTTC. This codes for CASRSGTRDGSRETQSF. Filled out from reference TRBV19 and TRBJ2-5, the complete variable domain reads DGGITQSPKYLFRKEGQNVTLSCEQNLNHDAMYWYRQDPGQGLRLIYYSQIVNDFQKGDIAEGYSVSREKKESFPLTVTSAQKNPTAFYLCASRSGTRDGSRETQSFGPGTRLLVL.

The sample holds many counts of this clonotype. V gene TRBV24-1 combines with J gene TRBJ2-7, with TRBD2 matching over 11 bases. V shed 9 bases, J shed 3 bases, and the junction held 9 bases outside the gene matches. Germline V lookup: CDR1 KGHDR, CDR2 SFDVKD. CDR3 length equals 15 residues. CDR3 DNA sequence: TGTGCCACCTCTGGGACTAGCGGAAATAACTACGAGCAGTACTTC. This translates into CATSGTSGNNYEQYF.

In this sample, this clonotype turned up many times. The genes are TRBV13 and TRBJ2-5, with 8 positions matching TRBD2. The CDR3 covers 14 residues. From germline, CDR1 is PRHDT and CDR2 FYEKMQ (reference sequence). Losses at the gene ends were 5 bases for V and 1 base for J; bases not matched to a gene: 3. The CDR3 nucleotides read TGTGCCAGCAGCACAGCGGGGGTCCAAGAGACCCAGTACTTC. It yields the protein CASSTAGVQETQYF.

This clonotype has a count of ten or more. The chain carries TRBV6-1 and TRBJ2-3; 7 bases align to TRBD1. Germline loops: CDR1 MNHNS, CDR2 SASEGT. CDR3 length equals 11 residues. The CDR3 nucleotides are TGTGCACATTCACAGGGGGATACGCAGTATTTT. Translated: CAHSQGDTQYF.

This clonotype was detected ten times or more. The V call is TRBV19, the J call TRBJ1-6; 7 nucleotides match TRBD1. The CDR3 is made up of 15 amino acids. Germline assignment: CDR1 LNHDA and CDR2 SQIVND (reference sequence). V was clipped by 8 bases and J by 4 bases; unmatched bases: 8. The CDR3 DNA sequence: TGTGCCAGTCAGGGGCTGACAGGGTATAATTCACCCCTCCACTTT. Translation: CASQGLTGYNSPLHF.

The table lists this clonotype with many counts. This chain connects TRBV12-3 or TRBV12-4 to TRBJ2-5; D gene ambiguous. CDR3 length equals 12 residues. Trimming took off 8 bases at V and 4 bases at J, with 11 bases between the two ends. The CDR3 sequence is CASRSVGETQYF. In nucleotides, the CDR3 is TGTGCCAGCCGCTCCGTAGGAGAGACCCAGTACTTC.

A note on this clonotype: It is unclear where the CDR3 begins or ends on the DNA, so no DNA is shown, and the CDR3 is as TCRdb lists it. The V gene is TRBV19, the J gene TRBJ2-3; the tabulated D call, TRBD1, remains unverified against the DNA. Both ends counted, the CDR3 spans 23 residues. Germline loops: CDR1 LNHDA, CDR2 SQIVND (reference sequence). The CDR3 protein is CASSSGRAGVKGAVLRAGDTQYF.

CDR3 protein: CARRTGGYNEQFF. The CDR3 coding sequence is TGTGCTAGACGGACAGGGGGCTACAATGAGCAGTTCTTC. The chain has TRBV2 and TRBJ2-1; 10 bases are a match to TRBD1. Germline lookup yields CDR1 SNHLY and CDR2 FYNNEI. The CDR3 extends over 13 amino acids.

This chain's CDR3 is CASRPAGHLNEQFF. CDR3 coding DNA: TGCGCCAGCCGTCCAGCGGGGCATTTAAATGAGCAGTTCTTC. V usage is TRBV10-2 and J usage is TRBJ2-1, with TRBD2 matching 7 bases. Unmatched junction bases numbered 11, after V lost 8 bases and J lost 7 bases. This CDR3 is built from 14 residues. The germline V gene has CDR1 WSHSY and CDR2 SAAADI.